This T cell receptor beta chain was sequenced for a study of neoadjuvant nivolumab and ipilimumab in lung cancer. Some clones are missing from TCRdb's copy, which holds only in-frame ones; the method was immunoSEQ multiplex PCR. In the table there are about 18,000 clones, about 77% of which are singletons. Study-level points and caveats: Compared with tumor-adjacent uninvolved lung, resected tumors showed greater richness and clonality. Only a small number of samples underwent TCR sequencing.

Concerning this clone itself: Its antigen is as yet unknown.

V dropped 4 bases and J dropped 7; count of bases not matched to a gene: 13. Germline-derived CDR1 and CDR2 are SGHNT and YENEEA. The CDR3 spans 17 residues. The chain joins TRBV11-3 to TRBJ2-2; 9 bases align to TRBD2. This clonotype originated in an adult with non-small cell lung cancer. This specimen consisted of tumor tissue, obtained after neoadjuvant nivolumab, alone or with ipilimumab, at or shortly before surgery. The CDR3 here is CASSSKGSSGISGELFF. Here the CDR3 DNA reads TGTGCCAGCAGCTCTAAAGGATCTAGCGGGATTAGCGGGGAGCTGTTTTTT.